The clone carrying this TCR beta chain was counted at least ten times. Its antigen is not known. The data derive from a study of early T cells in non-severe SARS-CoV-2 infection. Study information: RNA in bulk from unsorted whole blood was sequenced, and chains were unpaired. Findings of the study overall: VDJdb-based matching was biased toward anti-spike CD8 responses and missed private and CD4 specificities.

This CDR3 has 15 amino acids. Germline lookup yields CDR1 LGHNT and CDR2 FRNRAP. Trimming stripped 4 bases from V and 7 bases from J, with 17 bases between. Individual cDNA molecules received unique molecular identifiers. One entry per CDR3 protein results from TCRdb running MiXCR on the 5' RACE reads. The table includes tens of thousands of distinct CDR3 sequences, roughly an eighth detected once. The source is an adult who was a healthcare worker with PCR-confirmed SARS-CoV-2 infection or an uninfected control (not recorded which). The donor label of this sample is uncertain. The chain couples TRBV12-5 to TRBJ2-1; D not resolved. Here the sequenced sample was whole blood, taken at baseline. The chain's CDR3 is CASGSAQHIGNEQFF. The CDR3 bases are TGTGCTAGTGGTTCCGCTCAACATATTGGGAATGAGCAGTTCTTC.